The 20 T cell receptor beta chains below were found in one sample sequenced in a study of OX40 agonist ivuxolimab in advanced cancers. Profiling relied on immunoSEQ multiplex PCR, and the TCRdb table lists in-frame clones only, not all of them. This sample carries 72,000 or so clones, roughly 88% of them seen once, and the ten largest clones take approximately 0.86%. Sequenced material: CD4+ or CD8+ T cells sorted from blood, taken in a trial of the OX40 agonist ivuxolimab. These receptors were collected from an adult with an advanced solid tumor such as melanoma, head and neck, liver or kidney cancer.

The DNA for the CDR3 is TGTGCCAGCAGCCCTGCTGGAGGGGAGCTGTTTTTT. This gives the protein CASSPAGGELFF. V gene TRBV7-9 combines with J gene TRBJ2-2; D unresolved. Germline V gene sequence: CDR1 SEHNR, CDR2 FQNEAQ (reference sequence). This CDR3 comprises 12 residues. Trimming took off 5 bases at V and 8 bases at J, with 9 bases between the two ends. Drawing the rest from reference TRBV7-9 and TRBJ2-2, the complete variable domain is DTGVSQNPRHKITKRGQNVTFRCDPISEHNRLYWYRQTLGQGPEFLTYFQNEAQLEKSRLLSDRFSAERPKGSFSTLEIQRTEQGDSAMYLCASSPAGGELFFGEGSRLTVL.

This rearrangement joins TRBV4-2 to TRBJ2-7; D might be TRBD2 (5 bases). The CDR3 is 16 amino acids. Germline-derived CDR1 and CDR2 are LGHNA and YNFKEQ. Trimming removed 0 bases from V and 5 bases from J, with 17 bases in between. The CDR3 sequence is CASSQEYIGQRHEQYF. The CDR3 coding sequence is TGTGCCAGCAGCCAAGAGTATATAGGGCAGCGGCACGAGCAGTACTTC.

This CDR3 reads CASSLGQKDANTGELFF. Here the CDR3 DNA reads TGTGCCAGCAGTTTAGGGCAGAAGGACGCGAACACCGGGGAGCTGTTTTTT. The chain employs TRBV27 and TRBJ2-2; D gene uncertain. Germline V lookup: CDR1 MNHEY, CDR2 SMNVEV (reference sequence). V was shortened by 2 bases and J by 0 bases, with 13 bases between the two germline ends. The CDR3 covers 17 residues.

This clone has only one observation. The chain combines TRBV7-3 with TRBJ2-3; 8 bases are shared with TRBD2. The CDR3 contains 15 residues. Trimming took 8 bases from V and 0 from J; bases not matched to a gene: 7. Looked up from germline, CDR1 is SGHTA and CDR2 is FQGTGA. DNA for the CDR3: TGTGCCAGCGAGGAGCGGGAGCCCAGCACAGATACGCAGTATTTT. It specifies CASEEREPSTDTQYF. Complete variable domain (other parts from reference TRBV7-3 and TRBJ2-3): GAGVSQTPSNKVTEKGKYVELRCDPISGHTALYWYRQSLGQGPEFLIYFQGTGAADDSGLPNDRFFAVRPEGSVSTLKIQRTERGDSAVYLCASEEREPSTDTQYFGPGTRLTVL.

The chain couples TRBV2 to TRBJ2-1, with TRBD2 matching 10 bases. This CDR3 contains 14 residues. CDR1 SNHLY and CDR2 FYNNEI come from the germline V gene. The trim removed 7 bases at V and 9 bases at J, leaving 9 bases unmatched. CDR3 protein: CASKQSGGAVEQFF. DNA of the CDR3: TGTGCCAGCAAGCAAAGCGGGGGGGCGGTTGAGCAGTTCTTC.

The chain is built from TRBV28 and TRBJ2-5, with 10 bases fitting TRBD2. The CDR3 length is 15 residues. V shed 2 bases, J shed 2 bases, and the junction held 2 bases outside the gene matches. Germline V gene sequence: CDR1 MDHEN, CDR2 SYDVKM. The CDR3, as DNA: TGTGCCAGCAGTTTACCACTAGCGGGACAAGAGACCCAGTACTTC. Translated, it gives CASSLPLAGQETQYF. The whole variable domain, remainder taken from reference TRBV28 and TRBJ2-5, is DVKVTQSSRYLVKRTGEKVFLECVQDMDHENMFWYRQDPGLGLRLIYFSYDVKMKEKGDIPEGYSVSREKKERFSLILESASTNQTSMYLCASSLPLAGQETQYFGPGTRLLVL.

The chain uses TRBV6-5 and TRBJ2-1; D may match TRBD1 or TRBD2 (6 bases each). Trimming left V 0 bases short and J 4 bases short, with 13 bases between. CDR1 and CDR2 from the germline V gene are MNHEY and SVGAGI. The CDR3 has 16 amino acids. CDR3 sequence reads: CASSYSIGGGYNEQFF. CDR3 DNA sequence: TGTGCCAGCAGTTACTCGATCGGGGGCGGGTACAATGAGCAGTTCTTC.

This clone was seen just once. V and J are TRBV11-2 and TRBJ2-7, with 9 bases matching TRBD1. The junction had 6 bases not matched to a gene; V was cut back by 6 bases and J by 3 bases. The length of the CDR3 is 14 residues. From germline, CDR1 is SGHAT and CDR2 FQNNGV. This CDR3 is CASSLQGAIYEQYF. The CDR3 DNA reads as TGTGCCAGCAGTTTACAGGGGGCAATCTACGAGCAGTACTTC.

The rearrangement uses TRBV28 and TRBJ1-2; TRBD1 agrees at 7 bases. The germline CDR1 and CDR2 sequences are MDHEN and SYDVKM. CDR3 length equals 17 residues. Trimming took 4 bases from V and 4 from J; bases not matched to a gene: 15. Here the CDR3 reads CASSSYFGTASFYGYTF. In DNA form, the CDR3 reads TGTGCCAGCAGTTCATACTTCGGGACAGCTTCTTTCTATGGCTACACCTTC.

This chain joins TRBV6-6 and TRBJ2-4, with TRBD1 as a possible D gene (6 bases). CDR1 is MNHNY, CDR2 SVGAGI, per germline (reference sequence). The CDR3 runs 11 residues. DNA of the CDR3: TGTGCGACAGGAACCCCCCGTAATCAGTACTTC. Translated, it gives CATGTPRNQYF.

CDR3 DNA: TGTGCCAGCTCCGCGGGACTCGCCTACGAGCAGTACTTC. Translated, it gives CASSAGLAYEQYF. This chain connects TRBV18 to TRBJ2-7, with D possibly TRBD2 on 6 matching bases. CDR3 size: 13 residues. Trimming removed 6 bases at V and 2 bases at J, with 11 bases between. Per the germline V gene, CDR1 is KGHSH and CDR2 is LQKENI.

V is TRBV7-2 and J is TRBJ2-3, with 9 bases lining up with TRBD2. Germline assignment: CDR1 SGHTA and CDR2 FQGNSA. This CDR3 has 16 residues. Trimming at V came to 5 bases and at J to 6 bases, leaving 12 bases not matched to a gene. CDR3 in amino acids: CASSLFGGGAADTQYF. The CDR3 coding sequence is TGTGCCAGCAGCCTCTTTGGCGGGGGGGCCGCTGATACGCAGTATTTT.

V usage is TRBV4-3 and J usage is TRBJ2-6; possible D gene TRBD1, 6 bases. V lost 3 bases, J lost 2 bases, and 8 bases lay in between. CDR3 length: 15 amino acids. In germline, CDR1 is LGHNA, CDR2 YSLEER. DNA of the CDR3: TGCGCCAGCAGCCAGGCAGGGGCTGGGGCCAACGTCCTGACTTTC. Protein product: CASSQAGAGANVLTF.

The rearrangement joins TRBV11-1 to TRBJ1-1; D is undetermined. The germline V and J ends were trimmed by 3 bases and 0 bases, with 20 bases remaining between them. The CDR3 is made up of 18 amino acids. CDR1 is SGHAT and CDR2 is FQDESV in the germline V gene (reference sequence). In nucleotides, the CDR3 is TGTGCCAGCAGCTTCGTGTCCGATTGGAAGACGTTGAACACTGAAGCTTTCTTT. It translates to CASSFVSDWKTLNTEAFF.

The V gene is TRBV28, the J gene TRBJ2-1; D is perhaps TRBD1 (6 bases). CDR1 is MDHEN, CDR2 SYDVKM, per germline. CDR3 length: 15 amino acids. V gave up 4 bases and J gave up 3 bases, with 13 bases separating them. Here the CDR3 reads CASSSWGLGYNEQFF. Written as DNA, the CDR3 is TGTGCCAGCAGTTCTTGGGGGCTAGGCTACAATGAGCAGTTCTTC.

The chain uses TRBV12-5 and TRBJ2-1, with 11 positions matching TRBD2. V lost 0 bases to trimming and J lost 4 bases; unmatched junction nucleotides: 8. Germline V lookup: CDR1 LGHNT, CDR2 FRNRAP. The CDR3 runs to 18 residues. CDR3 loop: CASGLVPLLAGGYNEQFF. CDR3 nucleotides: TGTGCTAGTGGTTTGGTACCCCTTCTAGCGGGAGGTTACAATGAGCAGTTCTTC.

The CDR3 reads CAWSVWTANEKLFF. The CDR3 DNA sequence: TGTGCCTGGAGTGTATGGACAGCAAATGAAAAACTGTTTTTT. This chain links TRBV30 with TRBJ1-4, with D perhaps TRBD1 (6 bases). Germline values: CDR1 GTSNPN, CDR2 SVGIG (reference sequence). The CDR3 has 14 residues. V dropped 0 bases and J dropped 5 bases, with 10 bases sitting between them.

The chain carries TRBV6-1 and TRBJ2-1; 7 bases are a match to TRBD1. This CDR3 is 13 amino acids long. Germline assignment: CDR1 MNHNS and CDR2 SASEGT. V gave up 7 bases and J gave up 5 bases; unmatched junction bases: 5. CDR3 nucleotides: TGTGCCAGCATATCGGGACAGAACAATGAGCAGTTCTTC. Translation gives CASISGQNNEQFF.

The chain joins TRBV5-1 to TRBJ1-4; perhaps TRBD1 as D (6 bases). V lost 3 bases and J lost 6, with 18 bases in between. Germline V CDR1 and CDR2: SGHRS, YFSETQ. The CDR3 consists of 16 residues. The CDR3 reads CASSSRPQGTDEKLFF. CDR3 DNA sequence: TGCGCCAGCAGCTCACGACCACAGGGCACTGATGAAAAACTGTTTTTT.

The chain uses TRBV5-5 and TRBJ2-3; 10 positions agree with TRBD2. Germline lookup yields CDR1 SGHKS and CDR2 YYEKEE (reference sequence). V dropped 3 bases and J dropped 5; count of bases not matched to a gene: 12. The CDR3 is 17 amino acids. CDR3 DNA: TGTGCCAGCAGCTGGAGACCGATAGCGGGAGGAAGAGATACGCAGTATTTT. Residues: CASSWRPIAGGRDTQYF.